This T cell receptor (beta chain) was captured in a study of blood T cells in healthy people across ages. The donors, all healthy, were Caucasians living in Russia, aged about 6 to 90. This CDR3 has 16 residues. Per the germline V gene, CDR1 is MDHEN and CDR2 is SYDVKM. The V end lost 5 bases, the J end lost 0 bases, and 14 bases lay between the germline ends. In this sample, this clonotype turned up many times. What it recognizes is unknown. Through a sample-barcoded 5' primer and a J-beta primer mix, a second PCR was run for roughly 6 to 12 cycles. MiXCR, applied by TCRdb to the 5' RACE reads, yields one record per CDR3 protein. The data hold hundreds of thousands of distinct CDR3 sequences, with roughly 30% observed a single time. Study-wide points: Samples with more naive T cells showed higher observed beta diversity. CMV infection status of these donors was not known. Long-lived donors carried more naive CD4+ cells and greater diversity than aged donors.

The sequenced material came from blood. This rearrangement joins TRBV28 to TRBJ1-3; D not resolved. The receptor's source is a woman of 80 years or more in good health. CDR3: CASSPRMAVSGNTIYF. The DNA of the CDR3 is TGTGCCAGCAGTCCTCGGATGGCCGTCTCTGGAAACACCATATATTTT.